These 21 T cell receptor beta chains share one sample of origin, sequenced in a study of blood T cell repertoires in COVID-19. The table came from immunoSEQ multiplex PCR; TCRdb's copy has only in-frame clones and leaves some out. In the table there are about 190,000 clones, roughly nine tenths of which are singletons. The sequencing input was peripheral blood. The receptors come from a man in his forties with acute or convalescent COVID-19.

This clone was detected a few times. This rearrangement joins TRBV6-5 to TRBJ2-1; 7 bases match TRBD2. Germline V gives CDR1 MNHEY, CDR2 SVGAGI. This CDR3 is built from 16 residues. V shed 2 bases, J shed 0 bases, and the junction held 4 bases outside the gene matches. Here the CDR3 reads CASSYGGGSSYNEQFF. The CDR3 DNA follows: TGTGCCAGCAGTTACGGGGGGGGGAGCTCCTACAATGAGCAGTTCTTC.

The rearrangement joins TRBV9 to TRBJ2-2; 9 bases match TRBD1. V gave up 6 bases and J gave up 1 base; unmatched junction bases: 4. There are 15 residues in the CDR3. CDR1 and CDR2 (germline): SGDLS, YYNGEE. The CDR3: CASKRGQGNTGELFF. The CDR3 coding sequence is TGTGCCAGCAAAAGGGGACAGGGGAACACCGGGGAGCTGTTTTTT.

The V gene is TRBV5-5, the J gene TRBJ1-2, with 7 bases fitting TRBD1. Losses at the gene ends were 4 bases for V and 6 bases for J; bases not matched to a gene: 12. The CDR3 length is 15 residues. Germline lookup yields CDR1 SGHKS and CDR2 YYEKEE (reference sequence). The CDR3 sequence is CASSRDRGGRDGYTF. CDR3 coding DNA: TGTGCCAGCAGCCGGGACAGAGGGGGCCGTGATGGCTACACCTTC.

The rearrangement uses TRBV28 and TRBJ1-5; 7 positions match TRBD1. The trim removed 5 bases at V and 5 bases at J, leaving 9 bases unmatched. In germline, CDR1 is MDHEN, CDR2 SYDVKM. The CDR3 has 15 residues. The CDR3 spells CASSLRGRIDQPQHF. DNA for the CDR3: TGTGCCAGCAGTCTCAGGGGGAGGATCGATCAGCCCCAGCATTTT.

The V and J genes are TRBV7-2 and TRBJ2-5, with TRBD2 identical over 16 bases. Germline loops: CDR1 SGHTA, CDR2 FQGNSA. The CDR3 spans 17 residues. V lost 7 bases, J lost 5 bases, and 10 bases stayed unmatched. CDR3 sequence (DNA): TGTGCCAGCACGGACCCGGGACTAGCGGGGGGGAAGGAGACCCAGTACTTC. It is translated as CASTDPGLAGGKETQYF.

Comment on this clone: The sample contains more than one DNA sequence encoding this CDR3. The genes are TRBV5-1 and TRBJ2-3; 9 nucleotides match TRBD2. With 1 base clipped from V and 1 base from J, the junction kept 4 bases outside the gene matches. CDR3 length: 16 residues. Germline assignment: CDR1 SGHRS and CDR2 YFSETQ. CDR3 DNA: TGCGCCAGCAGCTTGCGGGTAGCGGGGGGCACAGATACGCAGTATTTT. It codes for CASSLRVAGGTDTQYF. Together with reference TRBV5-1 and TRBJ2-3, the CDR3 gives the full variable domain: KAGVTQTPRYLIKTRGQQVTLSCSPISGHRSVSWYQQTPGQGLQFLFEYFSETQRNKGNFPGRFSGRQFSNSRSEMNVSTLELGDSALYLCASSLRVAGGTDTQYFGPGTRLTVL.

The gene calls are TRBV25-1 and TRBJ1-1; 12 nucleotides line up with TRBD1. Looked up from germline, CDR1 is MGHDK and CDR2 is SYGVNS. CDR3 length equals 13 residues. J gave up 4 bases and V 8 bases, and 2 bases lay outside the gene matches. CDR3 protein: CASGGQGATEAFF. The DNA for the CDR3 is TGTGCCAGCGGGGGACAGGGGGCCACTGAAGCTTTCTTT.

This rearrangement joins TRBV2 to TRBJ1-2; 8 nucleotides match TRBD1. This CDR3 has 12 amino acids. Germline V gene lookup returns CDR1 SNHLY and CDR2 FYNNEI. J gave up 7 bases and V 6 bases, and 4 bases lay outside the gene matches. For the CDR3, the DNA is TGTGCCAGCAGCGCACAGGGGGTTGGCTACACCTTC. This encodes CASSAQGVGYTF.

The rearrangement uses TRBV21-1 and TRBJ2-3; TRBD1 is taken as the D call from the table, unchecked against the DNA. TRBV21-1 is a pseudogene. The CDR3 covers 13 residues. In DNA, the CDR3 is TGTGCCAGTCAGGGGCCAACCACAGATACGCAGTATTTT. This translates into CASQGPTTDTQYF.

The J gene is TRBJ1-3, the V gene TRBV7-6; the D is unclear. Germline V gives CDR1 SGHVS, CDR2 FNYEAQ. Deletions cut 5 bases from V and 7 bases from J, with 18 bases between. The CDR3 length is 15 residues. DNA of the CDR3: TGTGCCAGCAGCGATAACTCCCAGGCGTGGAACACCATATATTTT. Translation gives CASSDNSQAWNTIYF.

This sequence joins TRBV5-1 and TRBJ2-7, with 8 nucleotides matching TRBD1. CDR1 and CDR2 (germline): SGHRS, YFSETQ. CDR3 size: 16 residues. J gave up 2 bases and V 2 bases, and 9 bases lay outside the gene matches. CDR3 in amino acids: CASSFRTGPPTYEQYF. DNA for the CDR3: TGCGCCAGCAGCTTTCGGACAGGGCCTCCTACCTACGAGCAGTACTTC.

This clone came up once. Distinct nucleotide sequences in the sample also encode this CDR3. The genes are TRBV27 and TRBJ2-1, with TRBD2 identical over 12 bases. V was clipped by 5 bases and J by 6 bases; unmatched bases: 5. The CDR3 has 15 residues. Germline V gives CDR1 MNHEY, CDR2 SMNVEV (reference sequence). The CDR3 is CASSPLAGGGNEQFF. CDR3 DNA sequence: TGTGCCAGCAGTCCCCTAGCGGGGGGGGGCAATGAGCAGTTCTTC.

In this sample, this clone turned up once. The rearrangement joins TRBV2 to TRBJ1-5, with TRBD1 identical over 9 bases. The V and J ends lost 5 bases and 5 bases, in that order; junction bases with no gene match: 4. The germline CDR1 and CDR2 sequences are SNHLY and FYNNEI. The CDR3 totals 14 residues. The CDR3 sequence: CASSWGQGDQPQHF. The CDR3 DNA reads as TGTGCCAGCAGTTGGGGACAGGGAGATCAGCCCCAGCATTTT. The full variable domain, with the rest looked up from reference TRBV2 and TRBJ1-5, is EPEVTQTPSHQVTQMGQEVILRCVPISNHLYFYWYRQILGQKVEFLVSFYNNEISEKSEIFDDQFSVERPDGSNFTLKIRSTKLEDSAMYFCASSWGQGDQPQHFGDGTRLSIL.

The V gene is TRBV18, the J gene TRBJ1-2, with D possibly being TRBD1 (5 bases). CDR1 is KGHSH, CDR2 LQKENI, per germline. V lost 2 bases, J lost 14 bases, and 12 bases lay in between. The length of the CDR3 is 11 residues. The CDR3 bases are TGTGCCAGCTCACCAAGGCCAGGGCGAACCTTC. Its translation: CASSPRPGRTF.

The V and J genes are TRBV5-6 and TRBJ1-3; D remains ambiguous. Germline lookup yields CDR1 SGHDT and CDR2 YYEEEE. The CDR3 is 15 amino acids. Trimming stripped 4 bases from V and 0 bases from J, with 11 bases between. CDR3 in amino acids: CASSRIQSSGNTIYF. The DNA for the CDR3 is TGTGCCAGCAGCCGTATACAAAGCTCTGGAAACACCATATATTTT.

V and J are TRBV5-4 and TRBJ2-5; 9 bases match TRBD2. Trimming at V came to 3 bases and at J to 4 bases, leaving 4 bases not matched to a gene. This CDR3 region has 14 residues. Germline-derived CDR1 and CDR2 are SGHNT and YYREEE (reference sequence). The CDR3, as DNA: TGTGCCAGCAGCTACGCGGGGGGGGGAGAGACCCAGTACTTC. Protein: CASSYAGGGETQYF.

This clone was observed a handful of times. The chain uses TRBV7-3 and TRBJ1-1; D is ambiguous. Germline CDR1 and CDR2: SGHTA and FQGTGA. V was cut by 5 bases and J by 0 bases, with 7 bases left in between. The CDR3 runs to 13 residues. CDR3 bases: TGTGCCAGCAGCGTAAATATGAACACTGAAGCTTTCTTT. It is translated as CASSVNMNTEAFF. Filled out from reference TRBV7-3 and TRBJ1-1, the complete variable domain reads GAGVSQTPSNKVTEKGKYVELRCDPISGHTALYWYRQSLGQGPEFLIYFQGTGAADDSGLPNDRFFAVRPEGSVSTLKIQRTERGDSAVYLCASSVNMNTEAFFGQGTRLTVV.

This chain links TRBV2 with TRBJ2-3, with TRBD2 identical over 8 bases. CDR3 length equals 14 residues. CDR1 and CDR2 (germline): SNHLY, FYNNEI. V lost 7 bases, J lost 6 bases, and 9 bases stayed unmatched. The CDR3 protein is CASTPAGAVDTQYF. In nucleotides, the CDR3 is TGTGCCAGCACCCCAGCGGGGGCAGTGGATACGCAGTATTTT.

This clone was seen only once. The chain employs TRBV27 and TRBJ2-1, with 8 bases identical to TRBD2. Germline-derived CDR1 and CDR2 are MNHEY and SMNVEV (reference sequence). The CDR3 length is 13 residues. V shed 6 bases and J 9 bases; nucleotides not matched to a gene: 7. DNA of the CDR3: TGTGCCAGCAGGCTAGGACTAGCCTCTGAGCAGTTCTTC. This encodes CASRLGLASEQFF.

The chain couples TRBV5-4 to TRBJ2-5; TRBD1 matches 9 bases. Germline loops: CDR1 SGHNT, CDR2 YYREEE (reference sequence). V trimming: 4 bases; J trimming: 1 base; junction bases outside the gene matches: 5. The CDR3 has 15 amino acids. This CDR3 reads CASSLQGQGQETQYF. For the CDR3, the DNA is TGTGCCAGCAGCCTACAGGGACAGGGCCAAGAGACCCAGTACTTC.

V gene TRBV18 combines with J gene TRBJ1-5; D possibly corresponds to TRBD1 (5 bases). The V gene lost 3 bases and the J gene lost 10 bases, with 16 bases spanning the gap. Germline V lookup: CDR1 KGHSH, CDR2 LQKENI. This CDR3 region has 14 residues. The CDR3 bases are TGTGCCAGCTCACCGGAGCAGGGTTTACGACCCCAGCATTTT. This gives the protein CASSPEQGLRPQHF.